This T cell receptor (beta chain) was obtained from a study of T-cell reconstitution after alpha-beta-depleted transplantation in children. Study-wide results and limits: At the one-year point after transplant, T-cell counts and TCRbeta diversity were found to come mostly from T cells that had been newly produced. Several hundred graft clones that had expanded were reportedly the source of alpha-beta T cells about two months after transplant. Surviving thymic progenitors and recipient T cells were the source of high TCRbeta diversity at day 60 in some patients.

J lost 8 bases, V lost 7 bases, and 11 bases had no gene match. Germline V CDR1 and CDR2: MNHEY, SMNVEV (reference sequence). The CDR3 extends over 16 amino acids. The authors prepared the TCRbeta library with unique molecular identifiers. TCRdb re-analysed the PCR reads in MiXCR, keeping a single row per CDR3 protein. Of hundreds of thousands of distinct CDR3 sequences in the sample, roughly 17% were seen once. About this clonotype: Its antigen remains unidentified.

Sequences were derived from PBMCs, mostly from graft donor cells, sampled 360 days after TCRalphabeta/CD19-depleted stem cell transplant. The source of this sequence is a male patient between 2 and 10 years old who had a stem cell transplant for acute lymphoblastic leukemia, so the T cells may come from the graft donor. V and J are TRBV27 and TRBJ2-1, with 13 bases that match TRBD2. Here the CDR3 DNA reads TGTGCCAGCAAGAGGTTACTAGCGGGAGGGCCTCATGAGCAGTTCTTC. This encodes CASKRLLAGGPHEQFF.